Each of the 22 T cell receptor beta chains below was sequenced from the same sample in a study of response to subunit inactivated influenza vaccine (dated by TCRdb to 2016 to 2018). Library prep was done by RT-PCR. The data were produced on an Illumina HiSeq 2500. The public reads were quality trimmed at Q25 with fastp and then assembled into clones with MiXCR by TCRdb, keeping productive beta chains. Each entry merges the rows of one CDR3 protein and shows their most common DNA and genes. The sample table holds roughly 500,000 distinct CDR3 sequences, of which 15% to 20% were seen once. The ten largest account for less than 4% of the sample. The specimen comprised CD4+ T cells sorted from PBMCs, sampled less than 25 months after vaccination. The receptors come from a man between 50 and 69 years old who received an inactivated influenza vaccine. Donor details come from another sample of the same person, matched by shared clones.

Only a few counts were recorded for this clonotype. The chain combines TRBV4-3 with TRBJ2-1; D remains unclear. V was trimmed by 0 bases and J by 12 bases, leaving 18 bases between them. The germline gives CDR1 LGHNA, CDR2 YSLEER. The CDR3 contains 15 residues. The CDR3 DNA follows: TGCGCCAGCAGCCAAGATTCGAGAACGGTTCTGGGGCAGTTCTTC. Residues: CASSQDSRTVLGQFF.

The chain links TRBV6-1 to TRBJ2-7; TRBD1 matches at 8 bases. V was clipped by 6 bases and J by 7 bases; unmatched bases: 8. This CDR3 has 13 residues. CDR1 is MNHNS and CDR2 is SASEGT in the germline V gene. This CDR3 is CASRKTGAGEQYF. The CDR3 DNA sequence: TGTGCCAGCAGAAAGACAGGGGCGGGGGAGCAGTACTTC.

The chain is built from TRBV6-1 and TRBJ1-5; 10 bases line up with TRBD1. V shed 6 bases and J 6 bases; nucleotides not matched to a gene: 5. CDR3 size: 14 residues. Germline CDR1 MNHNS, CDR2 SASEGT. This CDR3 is CASRTGTGVQPQHF. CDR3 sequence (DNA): TGTGCCAGCAGAACCGGGACAGGGGTTCAGCCCCAGCATTTT.

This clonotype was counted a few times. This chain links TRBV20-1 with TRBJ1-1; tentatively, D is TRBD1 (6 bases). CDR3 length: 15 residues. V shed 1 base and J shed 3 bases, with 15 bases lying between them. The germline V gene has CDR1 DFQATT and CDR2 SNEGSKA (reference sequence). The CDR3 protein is CSARALRGEDTEAFF. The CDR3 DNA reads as TGCAGTGCTAGAGCACTTAGGGGGGAGGACACTGAAGCTTTCTTT.

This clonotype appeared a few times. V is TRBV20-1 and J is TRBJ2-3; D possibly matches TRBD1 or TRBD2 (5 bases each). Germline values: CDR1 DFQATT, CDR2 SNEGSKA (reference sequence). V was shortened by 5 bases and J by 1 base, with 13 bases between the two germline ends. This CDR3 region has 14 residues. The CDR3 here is CSASRRGGTDTQYF. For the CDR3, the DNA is TGCAGTGCTTCCCGACGGGGCGGCACAGATACGCAGTATTTT.

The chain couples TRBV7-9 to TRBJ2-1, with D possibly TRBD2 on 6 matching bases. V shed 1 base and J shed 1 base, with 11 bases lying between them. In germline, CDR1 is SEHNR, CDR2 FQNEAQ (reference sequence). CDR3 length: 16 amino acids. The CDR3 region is CASSLVLGRSYNEQFF. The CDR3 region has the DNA TGTGCCAGCAGCTTAGTTCTGGGGAGGTCCTACAATGAGCAGTTCTTC.

As DNA, the CDR3 is TGCAGCGTTGAAGGGTCGCAGGGGTTCGATGAGCAGTTCTTC. Translation: CSVEGSQGFDEQFF. The V gene is TRBV29-1, the J gene TRBJ2-1; TRBD1 might be the D (6 bases). The CDR3 length is 14 residues. Trimming took off 1 base at V and 8 bases at J, with 15 bases between the two ends. Per germline, CDR1 SQVTM and CDR2 ANQGSEA.

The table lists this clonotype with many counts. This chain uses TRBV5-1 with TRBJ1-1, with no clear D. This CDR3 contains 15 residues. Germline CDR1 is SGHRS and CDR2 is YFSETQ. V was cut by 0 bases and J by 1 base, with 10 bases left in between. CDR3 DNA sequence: TGCGCCAGCAGCTTGGACGACTCAGGGAACACTGAAGCTTTCTTT. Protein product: CASSLDDSGNTEAFF.

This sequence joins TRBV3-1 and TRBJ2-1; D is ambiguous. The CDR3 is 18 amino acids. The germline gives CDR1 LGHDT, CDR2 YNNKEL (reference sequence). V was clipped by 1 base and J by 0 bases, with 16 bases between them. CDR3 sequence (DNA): TGTGCCAGCAGCCAAGCTGAAAACCGCCTTAGCTCCTACAATGAGCAGTTCTTC. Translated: CASSQAENRLSSYNEQFF.

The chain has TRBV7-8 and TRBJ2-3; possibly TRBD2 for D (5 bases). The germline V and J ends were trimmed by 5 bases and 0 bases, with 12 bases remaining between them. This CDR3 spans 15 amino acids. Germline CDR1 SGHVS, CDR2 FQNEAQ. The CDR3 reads CASSRGLFSTDTQYF. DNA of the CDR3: TGTGCCAGCAGCCGAGGACTGTTTAGCACAGATACGCAGTATTTT.

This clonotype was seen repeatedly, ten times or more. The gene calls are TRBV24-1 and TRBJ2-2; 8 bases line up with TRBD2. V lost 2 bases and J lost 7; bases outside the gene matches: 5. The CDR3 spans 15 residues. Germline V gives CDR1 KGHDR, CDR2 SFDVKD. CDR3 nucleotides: TGTGCCACCAGTGATTGGCGGGAGGCCGTCGGGGAGCTGTTTTTT. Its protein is CATSDWREAVGELFF.

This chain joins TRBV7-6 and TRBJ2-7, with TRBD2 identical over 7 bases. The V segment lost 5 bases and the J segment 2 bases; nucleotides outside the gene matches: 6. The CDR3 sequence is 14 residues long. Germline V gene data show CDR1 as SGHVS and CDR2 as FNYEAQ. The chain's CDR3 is CASSPFSGAYEQYF. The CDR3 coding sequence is TGTGCCAGCAGCCCCTTCAGCGGGGCCTACGAGCAGTACTTC.

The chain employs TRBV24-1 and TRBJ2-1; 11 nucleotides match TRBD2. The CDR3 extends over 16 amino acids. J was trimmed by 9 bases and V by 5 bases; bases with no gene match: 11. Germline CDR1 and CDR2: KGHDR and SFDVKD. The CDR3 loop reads CATSVLTSGRSVEQFF. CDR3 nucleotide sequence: TGTGCCACCAGTGTCCTCACTAGCGGGAGATCTGTTGAGCAGTTCTTC.

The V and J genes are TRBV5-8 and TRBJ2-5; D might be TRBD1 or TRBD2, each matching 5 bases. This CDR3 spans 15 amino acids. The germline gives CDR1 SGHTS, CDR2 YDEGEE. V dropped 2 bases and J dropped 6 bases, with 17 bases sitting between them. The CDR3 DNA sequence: TGTGCCAGCAGCTTACTCGGACTTCAGGGAAAGACCCAGTACTTC. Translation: CASSLLGLQGKTQYF. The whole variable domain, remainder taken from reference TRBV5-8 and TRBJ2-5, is EAGVTQSPTHLIKTRGQQATLRCSPISGHTSVYWYQQALGLGLQFLLWYDEGEERNRGNFPPRFSGRQFPNYSSELNVNALELEDSALYLCASSLLGLQGKTQYFGPGTRLLVL.

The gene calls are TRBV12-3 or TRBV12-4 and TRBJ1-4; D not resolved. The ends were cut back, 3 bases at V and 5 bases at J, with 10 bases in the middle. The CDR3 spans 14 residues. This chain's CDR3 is CASSFVQQNEKLFF. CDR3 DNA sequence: TGTGCCAGCAGTTTCGTACAGCAGAATGAAAAACTGTTTTTT.

CDR3 in DNA: TGCAGTGCTCGCCGGGACAGGGGGCAGGAGCAGTACTTC. Amino acid sequence: CSARRDRGQEQYF. The rearrangement uses TRBV20-1 and TRBJ2-7; 12 bases line up with TRBD1. The CDR3 length is 13 residues. Germline values: CDR1 DFQATT, CDR2 SNEGSKA (reference sequence). V was clipped by 5 bases and J by 7 bases; unmatched bases: 6.

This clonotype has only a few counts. CDR3 loop: CASSQDRSVAKNIQYF. The CDR3 region has the DNA TGCGCCAGCAGCCAAGATCGATCGGTAGCCAAAAACATTCAGTACTTC. The chain recombines TRBV4-1 with TRBJ2-4; D ambiguous. The CDR3 runs to 16 residues. The V and J ends lost 0 bases and 0 bases respectively, with 9 bases between them. Germline CDR1 is MGHRA and CDR2 is YSYEKL.

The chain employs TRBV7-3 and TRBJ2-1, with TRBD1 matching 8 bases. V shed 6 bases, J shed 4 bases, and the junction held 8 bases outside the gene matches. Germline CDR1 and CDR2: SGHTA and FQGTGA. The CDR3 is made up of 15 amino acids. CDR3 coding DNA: TGTGCCAGCAGTCCCGGGACAGGTCATTACAATGAGCAGTTCTTC. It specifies CASSPGTGHYNEQFF.

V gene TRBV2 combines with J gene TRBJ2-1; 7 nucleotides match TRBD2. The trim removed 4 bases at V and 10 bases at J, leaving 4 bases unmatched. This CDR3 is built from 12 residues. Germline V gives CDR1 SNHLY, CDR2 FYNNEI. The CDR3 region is CASSAAGVEQFF. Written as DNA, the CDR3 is TGTGCCAGCAGTGCGGCGGGAGTGGAGCAGTTCTTC.

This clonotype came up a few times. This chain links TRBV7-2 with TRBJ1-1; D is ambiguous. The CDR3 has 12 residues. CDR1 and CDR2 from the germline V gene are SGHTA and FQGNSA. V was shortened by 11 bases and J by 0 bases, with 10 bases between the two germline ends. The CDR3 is CASGRMNTEAFF. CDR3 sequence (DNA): TGTGCCTCCGGCAGAATGAACACTGAAGCTTTCTTT.

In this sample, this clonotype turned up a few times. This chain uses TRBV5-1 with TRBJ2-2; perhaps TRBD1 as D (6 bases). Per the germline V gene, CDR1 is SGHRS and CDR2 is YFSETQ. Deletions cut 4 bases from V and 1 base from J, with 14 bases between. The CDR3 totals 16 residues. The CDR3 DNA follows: TGCGCCAGCAGCCCGCAGGGGAAGGGGAACACCGGGGAGCTGTTTTTT. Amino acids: CASSPQGKGNTGELFF.

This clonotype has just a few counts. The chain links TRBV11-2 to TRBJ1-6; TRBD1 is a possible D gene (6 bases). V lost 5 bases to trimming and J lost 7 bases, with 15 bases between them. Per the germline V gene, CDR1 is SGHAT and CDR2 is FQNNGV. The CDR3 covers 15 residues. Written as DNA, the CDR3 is TGTGCCAGCAGCCCGCCGGACAGCAAAAATTCACCCCTCCACTTT. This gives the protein CASSPPDSKNSPLHF.